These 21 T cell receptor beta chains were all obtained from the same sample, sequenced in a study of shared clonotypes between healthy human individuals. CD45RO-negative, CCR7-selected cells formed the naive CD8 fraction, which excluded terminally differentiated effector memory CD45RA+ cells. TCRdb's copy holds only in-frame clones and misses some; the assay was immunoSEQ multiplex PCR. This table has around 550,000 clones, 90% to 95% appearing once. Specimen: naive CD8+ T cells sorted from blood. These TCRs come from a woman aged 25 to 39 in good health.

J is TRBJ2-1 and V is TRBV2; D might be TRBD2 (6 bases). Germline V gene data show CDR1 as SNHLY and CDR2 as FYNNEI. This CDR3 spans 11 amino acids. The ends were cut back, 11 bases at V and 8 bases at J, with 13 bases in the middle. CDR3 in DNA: TGTGCCGGCCGACTAGACCATGAGCAGTTCTTC. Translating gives CAGRLDHEQFF.

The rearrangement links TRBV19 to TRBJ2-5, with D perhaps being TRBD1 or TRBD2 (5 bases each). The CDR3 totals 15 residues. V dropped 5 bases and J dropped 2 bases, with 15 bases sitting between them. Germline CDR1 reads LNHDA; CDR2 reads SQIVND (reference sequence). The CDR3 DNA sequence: TGTGCCAGTAGTTCGCCGAGGGACGGACAAGAGACCCAGTACTTC. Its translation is CASSSPRDGQETQYF.

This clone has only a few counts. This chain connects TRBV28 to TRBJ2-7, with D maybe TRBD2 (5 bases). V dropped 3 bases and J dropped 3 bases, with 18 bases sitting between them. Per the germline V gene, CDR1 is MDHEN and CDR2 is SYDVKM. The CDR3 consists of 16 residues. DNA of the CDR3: TGTGCCAGCAGTTTTATGCTAGAGAGTAGCGACTACGAGCAGTACTTC. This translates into CASSFMLESSDYEQYF.

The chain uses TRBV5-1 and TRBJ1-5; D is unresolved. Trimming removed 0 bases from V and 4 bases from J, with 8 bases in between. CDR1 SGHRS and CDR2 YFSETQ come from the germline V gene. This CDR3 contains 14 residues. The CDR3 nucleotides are TGCGCCAGCAGCTTGGAGGGTTTTAATCAGCCCCAGCATTTT. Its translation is CASSLEGFNQPQHF.

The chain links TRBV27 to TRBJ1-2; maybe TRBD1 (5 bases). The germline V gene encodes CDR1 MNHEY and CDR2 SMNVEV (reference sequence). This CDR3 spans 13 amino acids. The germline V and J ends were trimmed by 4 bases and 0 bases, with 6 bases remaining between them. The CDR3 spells CASSSGSNYGYTF. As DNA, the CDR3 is TGTGCCAGCAGTTCAGGGTCTAACTATGGCTACACCTTC.

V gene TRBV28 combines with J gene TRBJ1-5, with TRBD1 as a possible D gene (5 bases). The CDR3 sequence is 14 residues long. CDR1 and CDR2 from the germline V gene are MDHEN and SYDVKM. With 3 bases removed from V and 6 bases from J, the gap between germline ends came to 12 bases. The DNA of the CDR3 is TGTGCCAGCAGTTTTAGGGGCGCAGGTCAGCCCCAGCATTTT. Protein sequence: CASSFRGAGQPQHF.

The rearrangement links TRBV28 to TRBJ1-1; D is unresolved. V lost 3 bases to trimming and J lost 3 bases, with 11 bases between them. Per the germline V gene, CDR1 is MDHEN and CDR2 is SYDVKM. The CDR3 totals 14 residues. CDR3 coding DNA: TGTGCCAGCAGTTTTACCACGACGCACACTGAAGCTTTCTTT. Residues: CASSFTTTHTEAFF.

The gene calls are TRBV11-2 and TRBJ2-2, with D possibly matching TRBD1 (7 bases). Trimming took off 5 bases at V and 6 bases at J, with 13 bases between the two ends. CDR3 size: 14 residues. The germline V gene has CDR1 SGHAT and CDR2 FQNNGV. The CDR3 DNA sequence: TGTGCCAGCAGCCCCCAGGGGGGTCCCGGGGAGCTGTTTTTT. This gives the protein CASSPQGGPGELFF.

The CDR3 reads CASSSTAPSDSGRSGELFF. As DNA, the CDR3 is TGTGCCAGCAGCTCGACCGCACCAAGTGATAGCGGGAGATCCGGGGAGCTGTTTTTT. The rearrangement joins TRBV5-6 to TRBJ2-2, with 9 positions matching TRBD2. The V gene's germline CDR1 is SGHDT and CDR2 YYEEEE. The CDR3 has 19 amino acids. After removal of 3 bases from V and 6 bases from J, the junction contained 18 bases not matched to a gene. Supplemented by reference TRBV5-6 and TRBJ2-2, the full variable domain reads DAGVTQSPTHLIKTRGQQVTLRCSPKSGHDTVSWYQQALGQGPQFIFQYYEEEERQRGNFPDRFSGHQFPNYSSELNVNALLLGDSALYLCASSSTAPSDSGRSGELFFGEGSRLTVL.

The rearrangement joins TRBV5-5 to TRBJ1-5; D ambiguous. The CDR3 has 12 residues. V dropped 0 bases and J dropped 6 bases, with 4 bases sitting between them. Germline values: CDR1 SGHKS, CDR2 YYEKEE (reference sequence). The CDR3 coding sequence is TGTGCCAGCAGCTTGGCCGGTCAGCCCCAGCATTTT. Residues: CASSLAGQPQHF.

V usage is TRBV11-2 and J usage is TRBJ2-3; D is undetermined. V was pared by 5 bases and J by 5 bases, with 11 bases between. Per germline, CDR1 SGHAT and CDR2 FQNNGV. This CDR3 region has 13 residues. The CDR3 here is CASSRLRRDTQYF. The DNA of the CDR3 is TGTGCCAGCAGCAGGCTCCGAAGAGATACGCAGTATTTT.

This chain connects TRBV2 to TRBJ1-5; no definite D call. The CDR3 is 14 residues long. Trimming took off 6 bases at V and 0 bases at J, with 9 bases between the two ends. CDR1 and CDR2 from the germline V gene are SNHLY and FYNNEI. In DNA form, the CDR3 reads TGTGCCAGCAGGAGCCCCTATAGCAATCAGCCCCAGCATTTT. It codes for CASRSPYSNQPQHF.

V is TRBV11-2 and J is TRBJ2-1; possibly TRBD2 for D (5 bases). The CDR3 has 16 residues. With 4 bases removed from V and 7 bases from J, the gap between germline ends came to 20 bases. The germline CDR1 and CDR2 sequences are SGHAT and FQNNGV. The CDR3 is CASSYPLAPLGNEQFF. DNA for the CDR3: TGTGCCAGCAGCTACCCCCTAGCCCCCCTAGGGAATGAGCAGTTCTTC.

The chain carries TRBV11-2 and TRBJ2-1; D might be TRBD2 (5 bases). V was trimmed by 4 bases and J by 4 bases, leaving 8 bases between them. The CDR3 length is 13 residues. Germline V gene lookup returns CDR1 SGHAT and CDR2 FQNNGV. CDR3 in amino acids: CASSSSLYNEQFF. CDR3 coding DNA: TGTGCCAGCAGCTCTAGCCTTTACAATGAGCAGTTCTTC.

The CDR3 sequence: CASGPGETQYF. The CDR3 coding sequence is TGTGCCAGCGGCCCGGGGGAGACCCAGTACTTC. The rearrangement links TRBV27 to TRBJ2-5; maybe TRBD2 (5 bases). Trimming left V 8 bases short and J 5 bases short, with 9 bases between. The CDR3 length is 11 residues. Germline V gene lookup returns CDR1 MNHEY and CDR2 SMNVEV (reference sequence).

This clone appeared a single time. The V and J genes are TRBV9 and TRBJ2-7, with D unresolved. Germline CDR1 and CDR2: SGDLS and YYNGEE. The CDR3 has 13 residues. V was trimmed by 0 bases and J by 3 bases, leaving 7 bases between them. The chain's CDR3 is CASSVGLGYEQYF. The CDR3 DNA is TGTGCCAGCAGCGTAGGACTCGGCTACGAGCAGTACTTC.

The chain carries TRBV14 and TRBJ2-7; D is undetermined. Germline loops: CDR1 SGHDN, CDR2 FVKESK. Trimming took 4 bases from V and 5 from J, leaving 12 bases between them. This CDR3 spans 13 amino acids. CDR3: CASSPAGPHEQYF. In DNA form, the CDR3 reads TGTGCCAGCAGCCCGGCAGGCCCCCACGAGCAGTACTTC.

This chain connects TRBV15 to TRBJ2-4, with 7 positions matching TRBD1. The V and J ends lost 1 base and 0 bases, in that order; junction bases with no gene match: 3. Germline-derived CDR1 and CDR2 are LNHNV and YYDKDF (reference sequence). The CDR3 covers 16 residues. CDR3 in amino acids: CATSRVGTVAKNIQYF. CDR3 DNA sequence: TGTGCCACCAGCAGAGTAGGGACAGTAGCCAAAAACATTCAGTACTTC.

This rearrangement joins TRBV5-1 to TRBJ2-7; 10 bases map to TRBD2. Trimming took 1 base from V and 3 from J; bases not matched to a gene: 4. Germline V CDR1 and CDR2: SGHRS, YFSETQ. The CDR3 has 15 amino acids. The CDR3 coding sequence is TGCGCCAGCAGCTTGATTAGCGGGAGGTTCTACGAGCAGTACTTC. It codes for CASSLISGRFYEQYF.

The CDR3 bases are TGTGCCAGCAGCCGTACTAGCGGGAGTGTGACAGATACGCAGTATTTT. Its protein is CASSRTSGSVTDTQYF. The V gene is TRBV28, the J gene TRBJ2-3, with 11 bases fitting TRBD2. CDR1 is MDHEN and CDR2 is SYDVKM in the germline V gene. J was trimmed by 3 bases and V by 6 bases; bases with no gene match: 8. The CDR3 runs to 16 residues.

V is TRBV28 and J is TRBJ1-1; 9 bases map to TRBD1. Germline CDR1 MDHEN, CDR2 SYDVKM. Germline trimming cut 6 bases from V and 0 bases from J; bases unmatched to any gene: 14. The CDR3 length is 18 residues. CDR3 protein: CASRSFPRDRGMNTEAFF. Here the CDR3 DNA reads TGTGCCAGCAGAAGTTTCCCCCGTGACAGGGGGATGAACACTGAAGCTTTCTTT.